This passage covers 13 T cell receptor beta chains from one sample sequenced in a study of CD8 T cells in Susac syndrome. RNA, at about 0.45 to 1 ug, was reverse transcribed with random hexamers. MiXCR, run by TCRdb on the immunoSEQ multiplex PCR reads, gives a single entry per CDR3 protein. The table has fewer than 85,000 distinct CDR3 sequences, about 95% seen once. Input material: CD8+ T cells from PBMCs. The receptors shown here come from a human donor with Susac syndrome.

CDR3 sequence (DNA): TGTGCCACCAGCGTTAGCGGGAGGGCCTCCTACGAGCAGTACTTC. It yields the protein CATSVSGRASYEQYF. This chain links TRBV15 with TRBJ2-7; 11 bases fit TRBD2. Germline CDR1 is LNHNV and CDR2 is YYDKDF (reference sequence). The CDR3 spans 15 residues. V lost 5 bases and J lost 0; bases outside the gene matches: 3.

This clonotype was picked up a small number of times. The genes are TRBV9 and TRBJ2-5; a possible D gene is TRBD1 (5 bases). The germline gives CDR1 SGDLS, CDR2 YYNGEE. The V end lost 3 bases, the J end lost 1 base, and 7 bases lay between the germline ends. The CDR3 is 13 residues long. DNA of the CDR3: TGTGCCAGCAGCGGCCAGGGCCAAGAGACCCAGTACTTC. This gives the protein CASSGQGQETQYF.

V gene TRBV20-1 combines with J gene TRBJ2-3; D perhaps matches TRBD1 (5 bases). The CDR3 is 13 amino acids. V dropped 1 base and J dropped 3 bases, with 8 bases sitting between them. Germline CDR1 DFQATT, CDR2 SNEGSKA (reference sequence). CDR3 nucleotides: TGCAGTGCTAGAGGCAGGGAAACAGATACGCAGTATTTT. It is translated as CSARGRETDTQYF.

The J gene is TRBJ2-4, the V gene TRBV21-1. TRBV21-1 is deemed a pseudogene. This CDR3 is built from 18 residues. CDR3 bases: TGTGCCAGCAGGTCAGGCCACAACCTTCTTCTCCGCGAAAACATTCAGTACTTC. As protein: CASRSGHNLLLRENIQYF.

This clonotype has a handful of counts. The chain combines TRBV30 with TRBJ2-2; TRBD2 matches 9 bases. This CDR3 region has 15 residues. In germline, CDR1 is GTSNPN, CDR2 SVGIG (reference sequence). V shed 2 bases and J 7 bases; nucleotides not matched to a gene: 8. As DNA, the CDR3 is TGTGCCTGGAGTTCGGTAGCGGGAGAGGTCGGGGAGCTGTTTTTT. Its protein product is CAWSSVAGEVGELFF.

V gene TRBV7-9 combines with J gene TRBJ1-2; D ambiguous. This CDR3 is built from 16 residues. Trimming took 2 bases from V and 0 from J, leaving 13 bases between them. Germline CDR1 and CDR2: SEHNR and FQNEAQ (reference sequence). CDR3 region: CASSLPGIQANYGYTF. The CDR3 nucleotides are TGTGCCAGCAGCTTACCCGGGATACAAGCTAACTATGGCTACACCTTC.

DNA for the CDR3: TGCAGTGCTAGAGATCTTACAGGGGTTCAGCCCCAGCATTTT. It is translated as CSARDLTGVQPQHF. The genes are TRBV20-1 and TRBJ1-5; 7 nucleotides line up with TRBD1. Germline lookup yields CDR1 DFQATT and CDR2 SNEGSKA (reference sequence). The CDR3 is made up of 14 amino acids. Trimming took 0 bases from V and 6 from J; bases not matched to a gene: 5.

CDR3 DNA sequence: TGCGCCAGCAGCTGGGGACTAGCGAGTAATGAGCAGTTCTTC. It encodes CASSWGLASNEQFF. The rearrangement joins TRBV4-1 to TRBJ2-1, with 10 bases lining up with TRBD2. In germline, CDR1 is MGHRA, CDR2 YSYEKL. With 5 bases clipped from V and 7 bases from J, the junction kept 5 bases outside the gene matches. CDR3 length: 14 residues.

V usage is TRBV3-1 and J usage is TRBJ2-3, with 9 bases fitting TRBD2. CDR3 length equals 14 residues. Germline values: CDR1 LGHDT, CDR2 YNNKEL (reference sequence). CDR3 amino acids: CAAASGMDIDTQYF. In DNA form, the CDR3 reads TGTGCAGCGGCTAGCGGGATGGATATAGATACGCAGTATTTT.

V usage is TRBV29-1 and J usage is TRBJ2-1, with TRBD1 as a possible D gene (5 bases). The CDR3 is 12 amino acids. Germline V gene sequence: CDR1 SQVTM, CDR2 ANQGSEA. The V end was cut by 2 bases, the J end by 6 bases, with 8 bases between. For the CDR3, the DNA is TGCAGCGTTGAATCCAGGGTCAATGAGCAGTTCTTC. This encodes CSVESRVNEQFF.

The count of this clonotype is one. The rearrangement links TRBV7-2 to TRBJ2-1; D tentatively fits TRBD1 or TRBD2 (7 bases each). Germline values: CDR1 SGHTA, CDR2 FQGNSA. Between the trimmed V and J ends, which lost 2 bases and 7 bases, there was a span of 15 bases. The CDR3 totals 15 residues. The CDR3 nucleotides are TGTGCCAGCAGCTTAACAGGGGTGGGGGGGAATGAGCAGTTCTTC. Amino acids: CASSLTGVGGNEQFF.

The CDR3 bases are TGTGCCAGCAGCGCCCCCGGACAGGGCCTTACAGATACGCAGTATTTT. Residues: CASSAPGQGLTDTQYF. The chain uses TRBV9 and TRBJ2-3; TRBD1 aligns across 8 bases. Looked up from germline, CDR1 is SGDLS and CDR2 is YYNGEE. Trimming took 3 bases from V and 3 from J; bases not matched to a gene: 9. This CDR3 region has 16 residues.

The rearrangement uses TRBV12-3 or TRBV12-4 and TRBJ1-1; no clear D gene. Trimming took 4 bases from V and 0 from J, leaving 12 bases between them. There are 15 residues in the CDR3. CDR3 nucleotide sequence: TGTGCCAGCAGTTCATTTCCGGGCATGAACACTGAAGCTTTCTTT. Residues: CASSSFPGMNTEAFF.